The clone carrying this T cell receptor beta chain was seen repeatedly, ten times or more. The data were taken from a study of spatial heterogeneity in lung cancer. TCRdb recomputed calls from the 5' RACE reads with MiXCR, one row per CDR3 protein. Of over 12,000 distinct CDR3 sequences listed, around 10% are singletons. Time point described: sample taken at primary tumor resection. Researchers sequenced whole RNA taken from tumor, nontumor lung or frozen PBMC without sorting. Donation came from about 72 patients with untreated early-stage non-small cell lung cancer. The CDR3 sequence is 14 residues long. The ends lost 3 bases at V and 9 bases at J; junction bases unmatched: 9. CDR1 is DFQATT and CDR2 is SNEGSKA in the germline V gene (reference sequence).

The source material was PBMCs, sampled at surgery. The chain joins TRBV20-1 to TRBJ2-1, with 9 bases identical to TRBD2. The source is a male donor with early-stage non-small cell lung cancer. This chain's CDR3 is CSARTAGGTAEQFF. CDR3 bases: TGCAGTGCTAGGACGGCGGGAGGGACGGCTGAGCAGTTCTTC.